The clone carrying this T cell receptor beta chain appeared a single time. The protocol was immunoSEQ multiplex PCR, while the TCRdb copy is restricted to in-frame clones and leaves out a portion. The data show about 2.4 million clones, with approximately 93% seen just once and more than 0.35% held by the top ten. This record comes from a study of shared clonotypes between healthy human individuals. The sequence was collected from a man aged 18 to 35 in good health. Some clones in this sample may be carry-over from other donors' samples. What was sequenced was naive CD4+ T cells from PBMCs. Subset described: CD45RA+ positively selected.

DNA for the CDR3: TGTGCCAGCAGTGCTGAGGCGGGAGGGCGGGATACGCAGTATTTT. Translating it yields CASSAEAGGRDTQYF. This rearrangement joins TRBV6-1 to TRBJ2-3, with 9 nucleotides matching TRBD2. Germline-derived CDR1 and CDR2 are MNHNS and SASEGT. Losses at the gene ends were 4 bases for V and 6 bases for J; bases not matched to a gene: 8. The length of the CDR3 is 15 residues.